This T cell receptor (beta chain) was captured by sequencing in a study of T cells in Graves' hyperthyroidism and ophthalmopathy. It was RNA transcripts that yielded the amplified TCR beta CDR3 regions. RT-PCR in the first round (using the HTBI primer set) targeted the TCR CDR3. Each CDR3 protein gets one entry after TCRdb re-called the multiplex PCR reads with MiXCR. Among under 450,000 distinct CDR3 sequences listed, roughly 14% were seen once. The germline V and J ends were trimmed by 0 bases and 0 bases, with 14 bases remaining between them. Germline CDR1 and CDR2: DFQATT and SNEGSKA (reference sequence). The CDR3 runs 17 residues. This clonotype was recorded a few times.

The V and J genes are TRBV20-1 and TRBJ2-2; a weak D match, TRBD1 (6 bases). Input material: blood. This receptor was identified in a woman aged 18-30 years with Graves' hyperthyroidism. The CDR3 is CSARDRRTAPNTGELFF. DNA for the CDR3: TGCAGTGCTAGAGATCGGCGGACAGCCCCGAACACCGGGGAGCTGTTTTTT.